The T cell receptor beta chain under discussion was sequenced for a study of blood T cell repertoires in COVID-19. Turning to the study itself: The origin of the acute and convalescent COVID-19 samples was the United States, Italy and Spain.

One Seattle source followed patients from active infection through their disease course. Germline CDR1 reads MNHEY; CDR2 reads SMNVEV (reference sequence). V was clipped by 3 bases and J by 0 bases, with 12 bases between them. The CDR3 is made up of 15 amino acids. Per the study methods: Reference gene primer amplification in the assay estimated nucleated cell counts. The protocol was immunoSEQ multiplex PCR, while the TCRdb copy is restricted to in-frame clones and leaves out a portion. V, J and clone size are those of that table, while D and trimming were read from the DNA. There are about 200,000 clones in the sample; 85% occur only once, and 0.9% to 0.95% lies in the top ten. The count of this clone is one.

The sequence came from a man aged 55-75 years with COVID-19, enrolled during active disease. The chain has TRBV27 and TRBJ2-7; TRBD1 is a possible D gene (6 bases). The sample was peripheral blood. DNA for the CDR3: TGTGCCAGCAGTTTGAAGGGGGAGAGCTCCTACGAGCAGTACTTC. It translates to CASSLKGESSYEQYF.